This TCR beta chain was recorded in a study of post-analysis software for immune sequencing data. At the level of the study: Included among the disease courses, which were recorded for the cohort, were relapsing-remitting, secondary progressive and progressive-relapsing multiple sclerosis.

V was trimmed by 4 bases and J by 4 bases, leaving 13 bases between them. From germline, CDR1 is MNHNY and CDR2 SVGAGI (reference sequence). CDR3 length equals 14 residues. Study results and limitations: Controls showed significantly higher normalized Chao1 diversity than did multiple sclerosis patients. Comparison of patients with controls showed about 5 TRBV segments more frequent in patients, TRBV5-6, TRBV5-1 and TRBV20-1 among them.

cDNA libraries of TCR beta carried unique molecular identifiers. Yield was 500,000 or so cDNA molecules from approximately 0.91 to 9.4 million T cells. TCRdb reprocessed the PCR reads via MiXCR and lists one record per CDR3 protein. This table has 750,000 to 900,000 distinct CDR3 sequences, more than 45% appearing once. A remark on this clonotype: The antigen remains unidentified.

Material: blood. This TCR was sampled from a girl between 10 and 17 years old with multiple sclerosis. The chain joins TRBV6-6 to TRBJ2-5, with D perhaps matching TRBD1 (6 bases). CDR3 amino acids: CASSCGQLGETQYF. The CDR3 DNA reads TGTGCCAGCAGTTGCGGACAGCTGGGAGAGACCCAGTACTTC.